This TCR beta chain was obtained from a study of T cells expressing NK-cell markers. Background on the study: Each TCR beta repertoire originated in sorted T cells that were CD3+CD56+NKG2C+, CD3+CD56+NKG2C- or CD3+CD56-NKG2C+.

The CDR3 spans 17 residues. Germline CDR1 and CDR2: SGHAT and FQNNGV. TCRdb derives one entry per CDR3 protein from the 5' RACE reads, leaving out DNA. The sample totals about 380,000 distinct CDR3 sequences. V usage is TRBV11-2 and J usage is TRBJ2-7; the D call from TCRdb, TRBD1, cannot be confirmed without DNA. The TCR comes from a man between 18 and 69 years old in good health. The sequenced sample consisted of blood T cells: a sorted CD56 or NKG2C T cell subset, CD4+ or CD8+ T cells, or bulk PBMC T cells (not recorded which). The CDR3 sequence is CASSLGAGRRNSYEQYF. Using reference TRBV11-2 and TRBJ2-7 for the parts outside the CDR3, the full variable domain is EAGVAQSPRYKIIEKRQSVAFWCNPISGHATLYWYQQILGQGPKLLIQFQNNGVVDDSQLPKDRFSAERLKGVDSTLKIQPAKLEDSAVYLCASSLGAGRRNSYEQYFGPGTRLTVT.